Listed below are T cell receptor beta chains from one sample, sequenced in a study of cytomegalovirus exposure and HLA in healthy donors. Sequencing was performed with immunoSEQ multiplex PCR; in TCRdb, only in-frame clones are kept and a portion is missing. Of around 98,000 clones listed, about two thirds were seen once; the top ten hold roughly 1.2%. The specimen sequenced was PBMCs. The origin of the receptors is a female donor in good health and CMV-seronegative. Both conserved end residues are part of each CDR3. A D gene is named only where the DNA matches it firmly. Clone size, where shown, is once, few, many, or a class for clones that have expanded.

- 12 TRBJ1-2 - TRBV4-1 TGCGCCAGCAGCCAAGATAGATATGGCTACACCTTC CASSQDRYGYTF
- 14 TRBJ2-7 - TRBV7-9 TGTGCCAGCAGCCCCCGCGGGGCCGCCTACGAGCAGTACTTC CASSPRGAAYEQYF
- 16 TRBJ2-7 TRBD2 TRBV6-5 TGTGCCAGCAGTTACTCTATCGAGGGAGGGCCCTACGAGCAGTACTTC CASSYSIEGGPYEQYF
- 13 TRBJ2-3 - TRBV28 TGTGCCAGCAGTGGCGGGGGCCGGGATACGCAGTATTTT CASSGGGRDTQYF
few 14 TRBJ2-1 TRBD2 TRBV28 TGTGCCAGCACTACGGGACTAGCCTACAATGAGCAGTTCTTC CASTTGLAYNEQFF
- 16 TRBJ2-2 - TRBV15 TGTGCCACCAGCAGAATGGTAGGGGCGAACACCGGGGAGCTGTTTTTT CATSRMVGANTGELFF
- 13 TRBJ2-7 - TRBV7-2 TGTGCCAGCAGCTTACCCAGCGACTACGAGCAGTACTTC CASSLPSDYEQYF
- 15 TRBJ2-5 TRBD2 TRBV7-9 TGTGCCAGCAGCTTAGCCCCGGGAGGTCAAGAGACCCAGTACTTC CASSLAPGGQETQYF
- 13 TRBJ2-5 TRBD1 TRBV6-5 TGTGCCAGCAGCCTGGGACAGAAAGAGACCCAGTACTTC CASSLGQKETQYF
- 14 TRBJ1-2 TRBD1 TRBV13 TGTGCCAGCAGCCTGGGACAGGGGGTCCATGGCTACACCTTC CASSLGQGVHGYTF
- 14 TRBJ1-2 TRBD1 TRBV27 TGTGCCAGCAGCCCGACAGGGGAGAATGATGGCTACACCTTC CASSPTGENDGYTF
few 11 TRBJ2-3 - TRBV7-9 TGTGCCAGCTATCTTGCGGATACGCAGTATTTT CASYLADTQYF
- 18 TRBJ2-7 TRBD2 TRBV4-3 TGCGCCAGCAGCCAAGACCGGACTAGCGGGGGCCTTGCCTACGAGCAGTACTTC CASSQDRTSGGLAYEQYF
- 12 TRBJ1-1 - TRBV6-6 TGTGCCAGCAGTTACCTTCCCACTGAAGCTTTCTTT CASSYLPTEAFF
- 15 TRBJ2-1 - TRBV5-1 TGCGCCAGCAGCTTGGCCGCTTTTAGTGGCAATGAGCAGTTCTTC CASSLAAFSGNEQFF
- 13 TRBJ1-1 - TRBV10-3 TGTGCCATCAGAACAGAGTCGAACACTGAAGCTTTCTTT CAIRTESNTEAFF
few 15 TRBJ2-1 TRBD1 TRBV18 TGTGCCAGCTCACCCGCCTCGCTCCAGGGGGCCCTGGGGTTCTTC CASSPASLQGALGFF
- 12 TRBJ2-7 TRBD1 TRBV2 TGTGCCAGCAGCAACAGGGGCTACGAGCAGTACTTC CASSNRGYEQYF
once 16 TRBJ2-3 TRBD2 TRBV27 TGTGCCAGCAGCCCGGGGACTAGCGGGAGGACAGATACGCAGTATTTT CASSPGTSGRTDTQYF
few 15 TRBJ2-7 TRBD2 TRBV29-1 TGCAGCGATCATCTGTCGCGGGAGGGCTCCTACGAGCAGTACTTC CSDHLSREGSYEQYF
once 15 TRBJ2-1 TRBD1 TRBV5-1 TGCGCCAGCACCCCCATCGGACAGGGGAAAAATGAGCAGTTCTTC CASTPIGQGKNEQFF
- 14 TRBJ1-2 - TRBV27 TGTGCCAGCAGCTATGGGGTGGGGCGGAATGGCTACACCTTC CASSYGVGRNGYTF
- 16 TRBJ2-3 TRBD2 TRBV7-9 TGTGCCAGCAGCCCAGGGACTAGCGGTTACACAGATACGCAGTATTTT CASSPGTSGYTDTQYF
- 14 TRBJ1-1 TRBD1 TRBV5-1 TGCGCCAGCAGCTCCGGGACAGGGGGCACTGAAGCTTTCTTT CASSSGTGGTEAFF
few 13 TRBJ2-2 - TRBV27 TGTGCCAGCAGTCCCCATAGCACCGGGGAGCTGTTTTTT CASSPHSTGELFF
few 14 TRBJ2-3 - TRBV7-9 TGTGCCAGCAGCTTAGGGGGCCTCACCGATACGCAGTATTTT CASSLGGLTDTQYF
few 13 TRBJ2-3 TRBD2 TRBV5-1 TGCGCCAGCAGGAGCGGGAGTACAGATACGCAGTATTTT CASRSGSTDTQYF
few 15 TRBJ1-1 TRBD1 TRBV27 TGTGCCAGCAGTTTATCCAAGACAGGGGGCACTGAAGCTTTCTTT CASSLSKTGGTEAFF
- 14 TRBJ2-5 TRBD2 TRBV5-1 TGCGCCAGCAGCGAATTAGCGGGACAAGAGACCCAGTACTTC CASSELAGQETQYF
once 12 TRBJ2-1 - TRBV6-6 TGTGCCAGCAGTTACGGCTTCAATGAGCAGTTCTTC CASSYGFNEQFF
- 13 TRBJ1-2 TRBD1 TRBV5-6 TGTGCCAGCAGCCCCGGACAGGACTATGGCTACACCTTC CASSPGQDYGYTF
few 16 TRBJ2-1 TRBD2 TRBV30 TGTGCCTGGAGTAGTGGGGGACTAGCGGGATACAATGAGCAGTTCTTC CAWSSGGLAGYNEQFF
- 16 TRBJ1-2 - TRBV19 TGTGCCAGTAGTACACCCTGGGCCACCGGTTACTATGGCTACACCTTC CASSTPWATGYYGYTF
few 15 TRBJ1-2 - TRBV7-2 TGTGCCAGCAGCCAGTCTCAGGGGCCTTCAGGTGGCTACACCTTC CASSQSQGPSGGYTF
- 16 TRBJ2-7 TRBD2 TRBV4-2 TGTGCCAGCAGCCAAGATTTCGGCGGGAGCTCGGACGAGCAGTACTTC CASSQDFGGSSDEQYF
- 13 TRBJ1-4 TRBD1 TRBV5-5 TGTGCCAGCAGAGGACAGGGTGGAGAAAAACTGTTTTTT CASRGQGGEKLFF
- 14 TRBJ1-1 TRBD1 TRBV5-4 TGTGCCAGCAGCATACAGGGGCCCTTAACTGAAGCTTTCTTT CASSIQGPLTEAFF
- 14 TRBJ2-5 TRBD2 TRBV6-1 TGTGCCAGCAGATCCGGGACTAGAAAAGAGACCCAGTACTTC CASRSGTRKETQYF
- 14 TRBJ2-3 - TRBV10-3 TGTGCCATCAGTGGTCAGGGATTCCCAGATACGCAGTATTTT CAISGQGFPDTQYF
- 15 TRBJ1-2 - TRBV13 TGTGCCAGCAGCGGCTCCGGGGGTTTTAATGATGGCTACACCTTC CASSGSGGFNDGYTF
- 14 TRBJ2-3 TRBD1 TRBV28 TGTGCCAGCAGCCGGGACAGGGTCACAGATACGCAGTATTTT CASSRDRVTDTQYF
- 14 TRBJ2-1 TRBD2 TRBV9 TGTGCCAGCAGCGCGGGCGGGGGGGCCTCTGAGCAGTTCTTC CASSAGGGASEQFF
- 14 TRBJ2-1 - TRBV9 TGTGCCAGCAGCGTAGCACACGCGGACAATGAGCAGTTCTTC CASSVAHADNEQFF